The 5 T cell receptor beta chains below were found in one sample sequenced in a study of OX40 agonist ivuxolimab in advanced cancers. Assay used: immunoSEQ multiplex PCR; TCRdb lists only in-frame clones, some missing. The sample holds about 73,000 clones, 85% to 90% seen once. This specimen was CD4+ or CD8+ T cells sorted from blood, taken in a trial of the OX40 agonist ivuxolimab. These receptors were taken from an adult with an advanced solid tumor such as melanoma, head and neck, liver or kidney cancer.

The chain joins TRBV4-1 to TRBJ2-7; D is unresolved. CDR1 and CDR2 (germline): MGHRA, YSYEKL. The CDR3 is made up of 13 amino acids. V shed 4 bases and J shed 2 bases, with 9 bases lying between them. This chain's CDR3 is CASSPRQAYEQYF. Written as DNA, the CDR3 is TGCGCCAGCAGCCCGAGACAAGCCTACGAGCAGTACTTC.

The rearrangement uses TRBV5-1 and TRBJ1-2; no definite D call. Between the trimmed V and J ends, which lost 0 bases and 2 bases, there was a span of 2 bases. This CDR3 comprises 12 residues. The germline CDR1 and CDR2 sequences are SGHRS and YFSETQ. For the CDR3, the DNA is TGCGCCAGCAGCTTGGACAACTATGGCTACACCTTC. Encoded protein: CASSLDNYGYTF.

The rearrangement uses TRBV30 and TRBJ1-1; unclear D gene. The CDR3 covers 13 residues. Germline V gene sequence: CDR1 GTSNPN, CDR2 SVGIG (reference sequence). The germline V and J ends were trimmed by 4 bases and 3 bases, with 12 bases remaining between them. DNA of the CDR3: TGTGCCTGGACGCGCAGGCTGGACACTGAAGCTTTCTTT. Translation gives CAWTRRLDTEAFF.

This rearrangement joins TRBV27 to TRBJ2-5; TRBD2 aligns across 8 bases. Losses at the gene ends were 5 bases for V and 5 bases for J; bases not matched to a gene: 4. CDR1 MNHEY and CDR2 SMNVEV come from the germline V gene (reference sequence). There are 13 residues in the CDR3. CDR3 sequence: CASSRTSWETQYF. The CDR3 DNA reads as TGTGCCAGCAGTCGGACTAGCTGGGAGACCCAGTACTTC.

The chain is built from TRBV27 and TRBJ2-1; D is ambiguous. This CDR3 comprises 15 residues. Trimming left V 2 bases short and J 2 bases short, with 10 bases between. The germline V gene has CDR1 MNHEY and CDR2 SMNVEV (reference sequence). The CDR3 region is CASSLIGPTYNEQFF. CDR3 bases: TGTGCCAGCAGTTTAATCGGCCCAACCTACAATGAGCAGTTCTTC.